Listed below are T cell receptor beta chains from one sample, sequenced in a study of regulatory T cells in long-lasting Graves disease. TCRdb itself ran the multiplex PCR reads through MiXCR, one entry per CDR3 protein. Among about 500,000 distinct CDR3 sequences, 15% to 20% were seen once, and the ten largest hold 12%. These data were likewise used in another study, on T cells in Graves' hyperthyroidism and ophthalmopathy.

Material: peripheral blood mononuclear cells (PBMCs), obtained at new diagnosis, from a patient treated with antithyroid drugs. The receptors shown here come from a man aged 35-49 years with Graves disease. The CDR3 runs from the conserved cysteine through the conserved F or W. The order of the fields is clone size, D gene, V gene, J gene, CDR3 protein, CDR3 DNA. D genes are given only for firm matches. Not all rows give a size; the values are once, few, many and, for expanded clones, a class.

.	.	TRBV6-2/TRBV6-3	TRBJ1-6	CASSEFFLRDSPLHF	TGTGCCAGCAGTGAATTTTTCCTACGTGATTCACCCCTCCACTTT
.	TRBD1	TRBV29-1	TRBJ2-7	CSVTGTGGFEQYF	TGCAGCGTGACGGGGACAGGGGGCTTCGAGCAGTACTTC
.	.	TRBV19	TRBJ2-6	CASSISPVRSGANVLTF	TGTGCCAGTAGTATCAGCCCGGTCCGCTCTGGGGCCAACGTCCTGACTTTC
many	.	TRBV24-1	TRBJ2-3	CATSGWADTQYF	TGTGCCACCAGTGGTTGGGCAGATACGCAGTATTTT
many	.	TRBV12-5	TRBJ1-5	CASGFWPVPSNQPQHF	TGTGCTAGTGGTTTTTGGCCCGTCCCCAGCAATCAGCCCCAGCATTTT
.	TRBD2	TRBV19	TRBJ2-3	CASKRDDYTDTQYF	TGTGCCAGTAAGCGGGACGACTACACAGATACGCAGTATTTT
few	TRBD2	TRBV4-1	TRBJ2-3	CASSPSSGATDTQYF	TGCGCCAGCAGCCCTTCTAGCGGGGCCACAGATACGCAGTATTTT
few	.	TRBV3-1	TRBJ1-1	CASSQVSLDTEAFF	.
many	TRBD1	TRBV3-1	TRBJ2-1	CASSRRTGGLDNEQFF	TGTGCCAGCAGCCGGCGGACAGGGGGCCTGGACAATGAGCAGTTCTTC
many	.	TRBV28	TRBJ2-1	CASNEGKNNEQFF	TGTGCCAGCAACGAGGGGAAAAACAATGAGCAGTTCTTC
.	.	TRBV3-1	TRBJ2-7	CASSQAQTYSYEQYF	TGTGCCAGCAGCCAAGCACAGACTTACTCCTACGAGCAGTACTTC
.	TRBD1	TRBV7-7	TRBJ2-1	CASSPSTGSSYNEQFF	TGTGCTAGCAGCCCCTCGACAGGGAGCTCCTACAATGAGCAGTTCTTC
many	.	TRBV28	TRBJ1-2	CASSLDYGYTF	TGTGCCAGCAGTTTAGACTATGGCTACACCTTC
few	.	TRBV20-1	TRBJ2-7	CSASEGLYEQYF	TGCAGTGCTAGCGAGGGCCTCTACGAGCAGTACTTC
many	TRBD1	TRBV6-5	TRBJ1-1	CASSYGQGSSLNTEAFF	TGTGCCAGCAGTTACGGACAGGGGTCATCCTTGAACACTGAAGCTTTCTTT
.	.	TRBV28	TRBJ1-5	CASRPPRPQPQHF	TGTGCCAGCCGACCCCCTCGACCCCAGCCCCAGCATTTT
many	TRBD2	TRBV20-1	TRBJ2-1	CSARDGSGPDYNEQFF	TGCAGTGCTAGAGATGGTAGCGGGCCTGACTACAATGAGCAGTTCTTC
many	TRBD2	TRBV7-8	TRBJ2-5	CASSATGTIQETQYF	TGTGCCAGCAGCGCCACCGGGACTATCCAAGAGACCCAGTACTTC
.	TRBD2	TRBV7-9	TRBJ2-7	CASSLEAGVGGRALDEQYF	TGTGCCAGCAGCTTAGAGGCGGGGGTAGGCGGGAGGGCTTTGGACGAGCAGTACTTC
many	.	TRBV20-1	TRBJ2-7	CSASPVGDLYEQYF	TGCAGTGCTTCCCCGGTGGGGGACTTATACGAGCAGTACTTC
many	.	TRBV20-1	TRBJ2-7	CSARDPDAYEQYF	TGCAGTGCTAGAGATCCGGATGCCTACGAGCAGTACTTC
.	.	TRBV6-2/TRBV6-3	TRBJ2-5	CASSPTMRRSFYGKTQYF	TGTGCCAGCAGTCCCACGATGAGGCGTAGTTTTTATGGGAAGACCCAGTACTTC
many	.	TRBV7-9	TRBJ1-3	CASSQHDISGNTIYF	TGTGCCAGCAGCCAACATGACATCTCTGGAAACACCATATATTTT
many	.	TRBV30	TRBJ2-3	CAWSRAGTSTDTQYF	TGTGCCTGGAGTCGGGCAGGTACTAGCACAGATACGCAGTATTTT